This paragraph reports one T cell receptor (beta chain). Per the original data handling: Reference gene primer amplification gave estimated nucleated cell counts. Using immunoSEQ multiplex PCR, the repertoire was profiled, and TCRdb retains in-frame clones only, with some absent. The DNA was the basis for D and trimming; V, J and clone size are from that table. The table includes some 40,000 clones, 75% to 95% detected once. The data originate from a study of blood T cell repertoires in COVID-19. Study summary: From the United States, Italy and Spain came samples of acute and convalescent COVID-19. Sources were T cells, B-cell-depleted T cells, or PBMCs; the material itself was cDNA or gDNA.

CDR3 length: 17 residues. V lost 4 bases, J lost 7 bases, and 20 bases lay in between. CDR1 LGHDT and CDR2 YNNKEL come from the germline V gene (reference sequence). Specimen: peripheral blood. The TCR was taken from a woman aged 80 or over with acute or convalescent COVID-19. This sequence joins TRBV3-1 (or the pseudogene TRBV3-2) and TRBJ1-6; tentative D call: TRBD1 (5 bases). CDR3 coding DNA: TGTGCCAGCAGCCGGAGCGTCGTCGCCAGGGAAAATTCACCCCTCCACTTT. Protein sequence: CASSRSVVARENSPLHF.